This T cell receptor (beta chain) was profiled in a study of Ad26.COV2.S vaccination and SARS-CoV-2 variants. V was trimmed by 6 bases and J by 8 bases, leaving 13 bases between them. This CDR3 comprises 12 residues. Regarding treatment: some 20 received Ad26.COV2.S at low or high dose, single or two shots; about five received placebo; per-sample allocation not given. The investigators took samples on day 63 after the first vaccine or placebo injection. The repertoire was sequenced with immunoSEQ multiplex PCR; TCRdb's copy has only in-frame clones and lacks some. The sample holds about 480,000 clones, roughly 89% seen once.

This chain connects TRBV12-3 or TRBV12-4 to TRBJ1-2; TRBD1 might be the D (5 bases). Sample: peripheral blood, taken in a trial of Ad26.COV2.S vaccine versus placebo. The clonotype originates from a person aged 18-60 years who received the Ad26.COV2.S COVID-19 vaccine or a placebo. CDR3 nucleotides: TGTGCCAGCAGACCAGGGACGGTGGGCTACACCTTC. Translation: CASRPGTVGYTF.